These T cell receptor beta chains were read from a single sample in a study of human T cells and chemical hapten exposure. TCRdb redid the calling of the RACE reads with MiXCR, one entry per CDR3 protein. The table records more than 85,000 distinct CDR3 sequences, about 34% of them present only once. The sample in question was whole blood, obtained in connection with sensitization to the hapten diphenylcyclopropenone (DPC). All receptors derive from a middle-aged man with alopecia areata. Some clones in this sample may be carry-over from other donors' samples. Each CDR3 is given without its conserved first and last residue. A clone size is listed for some rows: how often the clone was seen (once, few, many), or a class if it is expanded.

abundance,j_gene,v_gene,CDR3aa
.,TRBJ2-2,TRBV5-1,ASTPLQGTDTGELF
.,TRBJ2-7,TRBV5-1,ASTPQGYYEQY
.,TRBJ1-1,TRBV12-3/TRBV12-4,ASSNQGDTEAF
few,TRBJ1-1,TRBV20-1,SARDMGGRVAF
few,TRBJ2-3,TRBV10-3,VIILRIHTDTQY
.,TRBJ2-5,TRBV24-1,ATRGRGQETQY
.,TRBJ2-3,TRBV7-2,ASSSGLAGVDTQY
.,TRBJ1-2,TRBV25-1,ASSESGDPGYT
few,TRBJ2-3,TRBV14,ASSLNRATDTQY
few,TRBJ2-3,TRBV5-1,ASSLSGGEDTQY